The 20 T cell receptor beta chains presented below share a single source sample, sequenced in a study of cytomegalovirus exposure and HLA in healthy donors. TCRdb keeps only in-frame clones here, not all; method: immunoSEQ multiplex PCR. In the table there are 150,000 to 200,000 clones, roughly 86% of which are singletons. The sample taken for sequencing was PBMCs. These receptors came from a man aged 25-45 years in good health and CMV-seropositive.

The V and J genes are TRBV2 and TRBJ1-2; D remains unclear. Trimming pared 7 bases from V and 1 base from J, leaving 10 bases between. CDR3 length equals 13 residues. Germline V lookup: CDR1 SNHLY, CDR2 FYNNEI. CDR3 region: CASNPADNYGYTF. In DNA form, the CDR3 reads TGTGCCAGCAACCCGGCCGATAACTATGGCTACACCTTC.

The V gene is TRBV19, the J gene TRBJ1-1, with D tentatively TRBD1 (5 bases). CDR3 size: 13 residues. Trimming stripped 10 bases from V and 0 bases from J, with 12 bases between. CDR1 and CDR2 (germline): LNHDA, SQIVND (reference sequence). DNA for the CDR3: TGTGCCACTCAGGACAACATGAACACTGAAGCTTTCTTT. Translation: CATQDNMNTEAFF.

The rearrangement joins TRBV5-1 to TRBJ2-2; tentative D call: TRBD1 (6 bases). CDR3 length: 15 residues. Trimming took off 0 bases at V and 3 bases at J, with 9 bases between the two ends. CDR1 is SGHRS and CDR2 is YFSETQ in the germline V gene. CDR3 bases: TGCGCCAGCAGCTTGGCCAGGGGTGACACCGGGGAGCTGTTTTTT. It yields the protein CASSLARGDTGELFF.

The chain links TRBV5-1 to TRBJ2-7, with TRBD2 identical over 8 bases. CDR1 is SGHRS, CDR2 YFSETQ, per germline. V was clipped by 4 bases and J by 1 base; unmatched bases: 4. This CDR3 has 14 amino acids. CDR3 residues: CASSLSGVSYEQYF. CDR3 DNA sequence: TGCGCCAGCAGCCTTAGCGGGGTGTCCTACGAGCAGTACTTC.

V gene TRBV6-6 combines with J gene TRBJ1-4; TRBD1 matches at 8 bases. The CDR3 has 15 residues. Germline CDR1 and CDR2: MNHNY and SVGAGI (reference sequence). Losses at the gene ends were 2 bases for V and 8 bases for J; bases not matched to a gene: 7. CDR3 loop: CASSYLQGDREKLFF. The CDR3 bases are TGTGCCAGCAGTTACCTACAGGGGGACCGGGAAAAACTGTTTTTT.

The chain links TRBV18 to TRBJ2-7; the match to TRBD1 covers 7 bases. The CDR3 consists of 15 residues. Germline values: CDR1 KGHSH, CDR2 LQKENI. The trim removed 3 bases at V and 3 bases at J, leaving 8 bases unmatched. CDR3 residues: CASSPAATGNYEQYF. Written as DNA, the CDR3 is TGTGCCAGCTCACCCGCCGCGACAGGGAACTACGAGCAGTACTTC.

V and J are TRBV28 and TRBJ2-2; no reliable D call. Trimming shortened V by 2 bases and J by 8 bases, and 18 bases separated the two germline ends. There are 16 residues in the CDR3. The germline gives CDR1 MDHEN, CDR2 SYDVKM. In DNA form, the CDR3 reads TGTGCCAGCAGTTTACAGCCCGACTGGGTAATAGGGGAGCTGTTTTTT. This gives the protein CASSLQPDWVIGELFF. Together with reference TRBV28 and TRBJ2-2, the CDR3 gives the full variable domain: DVKVTQSSRYLVKRTGEKVFLECVQDMDHENMFWYRQDPGLGLRLIYFSYDVKMKEKGDIPEGYSVSREKKERFSLILESASTNQTSMYLCASSLQPDWVIGELFFGEGSRLTVL.

V is TRBV9 and J is TRBJ2-3, with a weak D call TRBD1 (6 bases). V lost 3 bases and J lost 4, with 18 bases in between. Germline V CDR1 and CDR2: SGDLS, YYNGEE. The CDR3 is made up of 16 amino acids. The CDR3, as DNA: TGTGCCAGCAGCGCCACAGGGACGATCGGGGCAGATACGCAGTATTTT. As protein: CASSATGTIGADTQYF. Together with reference TRBV9 and TRBJ2-3, the CDR3 gives the full variable domain: DSGVTQTPKHLITATGQRVTLRCSPRSGDLSVYWYQQSLDQGLQFLIQYYNGEERAKGNILERFSAQQFPDLHSELNLSSLELGDSALYFCASSATGTIGADTQYFGPGTRLTVL.

The gene calls are TRBV4-1 and TRBJ2-7, with TRBD2 matching over 9 bases. Looked up from germline, CDR1 is MGHRA and CDR2 is YSYEKL. Trimming at V came to 0 bases and at J to 1 base, leaving 10 bases not matched to a gene. The CDR3 is made up of 18 amino acids. Here the CDR3 reads CASSQEAGGTSWSYEQYF. The CDR3 DNA follows: TGCGCCAGCAGCCAAGAGGCAGGAGGGACTAGCTGGTCCTACGAGCAGTACTTC.

The CDR3 reads CASSPSGGSYEQYF. In nucleotides, the CDR3 is TGTGCCAGCAGCCCGAGTGGGGGCAGCTACGAGCAGTACTTC. V and J are TRBV5-5 and TRBJ2-7, with D possibly TRBD1 on 6 matching bases. The CDR3 has 14 residues. V lost 4 bases and J lost 3, with 14 bases in between. Germline V gene lookup returns CDR1 SGHKS and CDR2 YYEKEE (reference sequence).

The J gene is TRBJ2-1, the V gene TRBV11-3; D is ambiguous. Germline CDR1 is SGHNT and CDR2 is YENEEA. Trimming took off 2 bases at V and 8 bases at J, with 4 bases between the two ends. The CDR3 contains 11 residues. The chain's CDR3 is CASSLMDEQFF. The CDR3 nucleotides are TGTGCCAGCAGCTTAATGGATGAGCAGTTCTTC.

The V gene is TRBV7-9, the J gene TRBJ2-7, with 8 nucleotides matching TRBD1. CDR1 and CDR2 from the germline V gene are SEHNR and FQNEAQ (reference sequence). This CDR3 has 15 amino acids. V gave up 5 bases and J gave up 0 bases; unmatched junction bases: 6. CDR3: CASSQRQGTSYEQYF. The CDR3 DNA sequence: TGTGCCAGCAGCCAGAGACAGGGGACCTCCTACGAGCAGTACTTC.

The chain employs TRBV7-8 and TRBJ2-1; TRBD2 is a possible D gene (7 bases). The V and J ends lost 5 bases and 3 bases respectively, with 17 bases between them. Germline loops: CDR1 SGHVS, CDR2 FQNEAQ. The CDR3 has 16 amino acids. The CDR3 region is CASSPRGADSYNEQFF. The CDR3 DNA follows: TGTGCCAGCAGCCCCCGGGGGGCGGACAGCTACAATGAGCAGTTCTTC.

The chain is built from TRBV7-9 and TRBJ2-7; D is unclear. Germline V gives CDR1 SEHNR, CDR2 FQNEAQ (reference sequence). The CDR3 spans 12 residues. Trimming took 5 bases from V and 3 from J, leaving 8 bases between them. The CDR3 bases are TGTGCCAGCAGCAACTCCAGCTACGAGCAGTACTTC. Protein product: CASSNSSYEQYF.

The gene calls are TRBV11-2 and TRBJ1-1; D is uncertain. The CDR3 contains 12 residues. The ends were cut back, 5 bases at V and 7 bases at J, with 11 bases in the middle. Germline CDR1 SGHAT, CDR2 FQNNGV. CDR3 in DNA: TGTGCCAGCAGCACCCCGGCGGGTGAAGCTTTCTTT. Translation gives CASSTPAGEAFF.

V gene TRBV2 combines with J gene TRBJ2-2; TRBD1 is a possible D gene (5 bases). V lost 3 bases and J lost 6, with 8 bases in between. The length of the CDR3 is 13 residues. Germline loops: CDR1 SNHLY, CDR2 FYNNEI. CDR3 in amino acids: CASSDDSAGELFF. The CDR3, as DNA: TGTGCCAGCAGTGACGACAGCGCCGGGGAGCTGTTTTTT.

DNA for the CDR3: TGTGCCAGCAGTGTCACCTGGCGGGAGGAAAAACTGTTTTTT. This translates into CASSVTWREEKLFF. The chain is built from TRBV6-1 and TRBJ1-4, with D hard to call. The CDR3 consists of 14 residues. The V gene lost 4 bases and the J gene lost 8 bases, with 14 bases spanning the gap. Germline V gene data show CDR1 as MNHNS and CDR2 as SASEGT.

V usage is TRBV6-6 and J usage is TRBJ1-1, with unresolved D. The CDR3 sequence is 12 residues long. Trimming removed 2 bases at V and 10 bases at J, with 11 bases between. In germline, CDR1 is MNHNY, CDR2 SVGAGI (reference sequence). The CDR3 region has the DNA TGTGCCAGCAGTTACGGCCTAGATCGAGCTTTCTTT. Its translation: CASSYGLDRAFF.

V is TRBV18 and J is TRBJ2-1; 7 bases align to TRBD2. The V gene's germline CDR1 is KGHSH and CDR2 LQKENI. Unmatched junction bases numbered 6, after V lost 2 bases and J lost 8 bases. The CDR3 length is 14 residues. As DNA, the CDR3 is TGTGCCAGCTCACCAGTCGGGGGACTACATGAGCAGTTCTTC. Its translation: CASSPVGGLHEQFF.

The V and J genes are TRBV27 and TRBJ1-5; 7 bases fit TRBD1. The trim removed 6 bases at V and 5 bases at J, leaving 4 bases unmatched. Per the germline V gene, CDR1 is MNHEY and CDR2 is SMNVEV (reference sequence). The CDR3 is made up of 13 amino acids. The CDR3 region has the DNA TGTGCCAGCAGCCCGACAGGGTATCAGCCCCAGCATTTT. It specifies CASSPTGYQPQHF.